The source of this T cell receptor beta chain is a study of OX40 agonist ivuxolimab in advanced cancers. The V and J ends lost 0 bases and 7 bases, in that order; junction bases with no gene match: 8. The CDR3 runs 18 residues. Per germline, CDR1 LNHDA and CDR2 SQIVND (reference sequence). Produced via immunoSEQ multiplex PCR; TCRdb's table is partial and in-frame only. Of more than 20,000 clones listed, more than 75% are singletons. The rearrangement links TRBV19 to TRBJ2-1, with 14 bases aligning to TRBD2. The sequence was collected from an adult with an advanced solid tumor such as melanoma, head and neck, liver or kidney cancer. This specimen was CD4+ or CD8+ T cells sorted from blood, taken in a trial of the OX40 agonist ivuxolimab. The CDR3: CASSIEAVGLAGVNEQFF. CDR3 coding DNA: TGTGCCAGTAGTATAGAGGCTGTGGGACTAGCGGGGGTTAATGAGCAGTTCTTC.